The entry below describes one T cell receptor (beta chain). This clone's antigen is unknown. A junction boundary mismatches the germline segment, possibly from a read error. This record comes from a study of graft-versus-host responses after intestinal transplantation (dated by TCRdb to the early 2020s). Regarding the complete study: Multivisceral, liver-intestinal, or isolated intestinal transplants were received by the recipients. All recipients received anti-thymocyte globulin induction followed by maintenance tacrolimus and steroids for roughly 3 years. Instead of going to the commercial service, samples from a few later patients were sequenced in-house on an Illumina MiSeq and processed with MiXCR. The cohort enrolled 20 to 30 intestinal transplant recipients, one of whom was a retransplant, and a few patients without pretransplant specimens were excluded. To identify alloreactive clones, pre-transplant mixed lymphocyte reaction products were sequenced and then compared with unstimulated pre-transplant donor and recipient T cells. Donor T cell macrochimerism was defined as a peak of at least 4% donor T cells among recipient peripheral blood mononuclear cells. After intestinal transplantation, graft-versus-host and host-versus-graft alloreactive T cell clones were followed in the graft, circulation and bone marrow using bulk TCR-beta CDR3 sequencing.

Receptors were amplified or captured by the immunoSEQ multiplex PCR assay. For most patients, genomic DNA was subjected to high-throughput TCR-beta CDR3 sequencing by Adaptive Biotechnologies. The paper's data handling went like this. TCR sequencing data were retrieved from Adaptive's ImmunoSEQ software for around 19 patients, whereas a few other patients were processed with MiXCR and VDJtools. CDR3 nucleotide sequences shared by donor and recipient were removed because the origin of these sequences could not be assigned. At least 2-fold expansion over unstimulated cells and a minimum CFSE-low frequency of 0.002% (template counts) or 0.001% (read counts) were required for clones to be classified as alloreactive. A clone was considered mappable if detected in the sequenced pre-transplant spleen, lymph node, or MLR CFSE-low populations of the donor or recipient. Cumulative frequency of alloreactive clones was calculated as a percentage of all sequences weighted by copy number. Here the immuneACCESS table is served through TCRdb, limited to in-frame sequences with V and J called. Missing clones are a known gap in these copies; in checked studies unresolved V genes cover under half, and the rest lacks a known reason. V and J calls and clone size are as listed in that table; D and trimming were resolved from the DNA. A total of roughly 97,000 clones appear in this sample, about 93% of them only once. The ten largest clones capture about 16% of the sample.

In the first month after transplant, blood samples were collected up to 4 times, and after that at least monthly when available. Beyond this particular receptor, the publication reports: Early after transplant, declines in HvG clones were associated with peak levels of circulating GvH clones. GvH clones were detected in recipient bone marrow, and some appeared earlier in ileal mucosa or blood, consistent with an intestinal mucosal origin. Conclusions were limited by the relatively low number and heterogeneity of intestinal transplant patients. High GvH to HvG T cell clonal ratios were observed in the allografts of patients with donor T cell macrochimerism.

The receptor was derived from a human patient who received an intestinal transplant, so some T cells may come from the graft donor. Sequencing was performed on PBMCs, taken 453 days after intestinal transplant.

The CDR3 here reads CASSFGAYEQCF. The nucleotides are TGTGCCAGCAGCTTCGGAGCCTACGAGCAGTGCTTC. The sequence joins TRBV7-8 to TRBJ2-7, with no confident D gene call. Taken from the germline V gene, the CDR1 and CDR2 loops are SGHVS and FQNEAQ. The CDR3 has 12 amino acids, counting the end cysteine and phenylalanine. CDR3 DNA is the only sequence kept; it has 36 bases, read in frame from the first base.